This TCR beta chain was captured in a study of blood T cell repertoires in COVID-19. In the study overall: Material from acute and convalescent COVID-19 was sourced from the United States, Italy and Spain.

Per the authors' pipeline: Amplification of reference gene primers was used by the study to estimate nucleated cell counts. Some clones are missing from TCRdb's copy, which holds only in-frame ones; the method was immunoSEQ multiplex PCR. The D gene and trimming were derived from the DNA, and the V and J assignments and clone size from that table. The sample includes approximately 270,000 clones, approximately 89% seen only once; the top ten take roughly 8.5%. The V and J ends lost 2 bases and 3 bases, in that order; junction bases with no gene match: 13. The CDR3 runs to 19 residues. Germline CDR1 is MNHEY and CDR2 is SVGEGT. This clone was recorded a few times.

V usage is TRBV6-2 or TRBV6-3 and J usage is TRBJ2-2; TRBD1 agrees at 9 bases. The sample consisted of peripheral blood. This sequence was found in a middle-aged man with active or convalescent COVID-19. For the CDR3, the DNA is TGTGCCAGCAGTTACGTCACAGGGGGCGCGAAAGTCGACACCGGGGAGCTGTTTTTT. Translation: CASSYVTGGAKVDTGELFF.